The 18 T cell receptor beta chains given below trace back to one sample, sequenced in a study of T cell responses to AZD1222 COVID-19 vaccine. The method was immunoSEQ multiplex PCR; TCRdb's version includes in-frame clones alone and lacks a portion of them. The sample holds about 96,000 clones; roughly nine tenths are singletons and the top ten take more than 1.5%. Source: peripheral blood, taken on day 0 of AZD1222 vaccination. The receptor set was obtained from an adult in good health.

This chain links TRBV5-1 with TRBJ2-5; 8 nucleotides line up with TRBD1. The CDR3 length is 14 residues. Germline V lookup: CDR1 SGHRS, CDR2 YFSETQ. V was pared by 2 bases and J by 5 bases, with 5 bases of the junction left unmatched. The CDR3 region has the DNA TGCGCCAGCAGCTTTGGACAGGGCGGCGAGACCCAGTACTTC. Its protein product is CASSFGQGGETQYF.

The chain is built from TRBV30 and TRBJ1-3, with a possible D match to TRBD1 (6 bases). The length of the CDR3 is 13 residues. Per the germline V gene, CDR1 is GTSNPN and CDR2 is SVGIG (reference sequence). Trimming took off 7 bases at V and 0 bases at J, with 10 bases between the two ends. The CDR3 region is CAYGDNSGNTIYF. Written as DNA, the CDR3 is TGTGCCTACGGGGACAACTCTGGAAACACCATATATTTT.

J is TRBJ1-1 and V is TRBV12-5, with TRBD1 matching 9 bases. CDR1 is LGHNT and CDR2 is FRNRAP in the germline V gene. The length of the CDR3 is 16 residues. Germline trimming cut 0 bases from V and 5 bases from J; bases unmatched to any gene: 7. The CDR3 coding sequence is TGTGCTAGTGGTTTGGTACAGACAGGGGGTATTACTGAAGCTTTCTTT. This translates into CASGLVQTGGITEAFF.

This sequence joins TRBV10-3 and TRBJ2-1; 8 positions agree with TRBD2. CDR1 is ENHRY, CDR2 SYGVKD, per germline. V was clipped by 5 bases and J by 8 bases; unmatched bases: 5. The length of the CDR3 is 13 residues. The CDR3 coding sequence is TGTGCCATCAGTCCGGGACTAGGGGATGAGCAGTTCTTC. It encodes CAISPGLGDEQFF.

This clone was counted a few times. The V and J genes are TRBV13 and TRBJ2-7; the match to TRBD2 covers 11 bases. The germline V gene has CDR1 PRHDT and CDR2 FYEKMQ (reference sequence). The ends lost 4 bases at V and 0 bases at J; junction bases unmatched: 5. The CDR3 contains 16 residues. CDR3 bases: TGTGCCAGCAGCTACGGGGGACTAGCGGTCTCCTACGAGCAGTACTTC. Amino acid sequence: CASSYGGLAVSYEQYF.

V and J are TRBV20-1 and TRBJ1-2; D gene ambiguous. This CDR3 region has 10 residues. The V gene's germline CDR1 is DFQATT and CDR2 SNEGSKA (reference sequence). V lost 5 bases to trimming and J lost 0 bases, with 1 base between them. The CDR3 loop reads CSASNYGYTF. CDR3 nucleotide sequence: TGCAGTGCTTCTAACTATGGCTACACCTTC.

The chain uses TRBV10-3 and TRBJ2-1, with TRBD2 identical over 10 bases. V gave up 11 bases and J gave up 0 bases; unmatched junction bases: 4. In germline, CDR1 is ENHRY, CDR2 SYGVKD. The CDR3 loop spans 14 amino acids. CDR3 sequence: CASLAGASYNEQFF. Here the CDR3 DNA reads TGTGCCTCTCTAGCGGGGGCCTCCTACAATGAGCAGTTCTTC.

The chain recombines TRBV5-6 with TRBJ2-2; 9 bases agree with TRBD2. With 2 bases clipped from V and 9 bases from J, the junction kept 8 bases outside the gene matches. Germline V gene data show CDR1 as SGHDT and CDR2 as YYEEEE. This CDR3 region has 15 residues. CDR3 in amino acids: CASSFSGGPPRELFF. CDR3 bases: TGTGCCAGCAGCTTTAGCGGGGGCCCACCACGGGAGCTGTTTTTT.

This rearrangement joins TRBV30 to TRBJ1-6, with D possibly matching TRBD1 (5 bases). V lost 1 base to trimming and J lost 12 bases, with 16 bases between them. CDR3 size: 14 residues. The germline gives CDR1 GTSNPN, CDR2 SVGIG (reference sequence). CDR3 bases: TGTGCCTGGAGTGGGGACGGATTAATTCTACCCCTCCACTTT. Protein: CAWSGDGLILPLHF.

The gene calls are TRBV28 and TRBJ2-3, with 11 bases matching TRBD2. Germline CDR1 and CDR2: MDHEN and SYDVKM. After removal of 3 bases from V and 6 bases from J, the junction contained 8 bases not matched to a gene. There are 16 residues in the CDR3. CDR3 in DNA: TGTGCCAGCAGTTTGTTAGCGGGGGGGCCTGCGGATACGCAGTATTTT. It translates to CASSLLAGGPADTQYF. The variable domain in full, with the rest retrieved from reference TRBV28 and TRBJ2-3, is DVKVTQSSRYLVKRTGEKVFLECVQDMDHENMFWYRQDPGLGLRLIYFSYDVKMKEKGDIPEGYSVSREKKERFSLILESASTNQTSMYLCASSLLAGGPADTQYFGPGTRLTVL.

The chain carries TRBV3-1 (or the pseudogene TRBV3-2) and TRBJ2-5; TRBD1 aligns across 9 bases. Germline trimming cut 4 bases from V and 1 base from J; bases unmatched to any gene: 7. The CDR3 consists of 16 residues. Germline values: CDR1 LGHDT, CDR2 YNNKEL (reference sequence). The CDR3 here is CASSLGQGRRQETQYF. In nucleotides, the CDR3 is TGTGCCAGCAGCCTTGGACAGGGGAGACGCCAAGAGACCCAGTACTTC.

The gene calls are TRBV3-1 (or the pseudogene TRBV3-2) and TRBJ1-6; a weak D match, TRBD1 (5 bases). Germline-derived CDR1 and CDR2 are LGHDT and YNNKEL (reference sequence). CDR3 length equals 15 residues. Trimming cost V 4 bases and J 8 bases, with 15 bases left between them. The CDR3 coding sequence is TGTGCCAGCAGCCCTACTTCCTCGGGGGATTCACCCCTCCACTTT. As protein: CASSPTSSGDSPLHF.

The chain employs TRBV7-8 and TRBJ2-1, with D hard to call. The CDR3 spans 14 residues. V was trimmed by 3 bases and J by 0 bases, leaving 6 bases between them. Germline CDR1 and CDR2: SGHVS and FQNEAQ. The CDR3 DNA is TGTGCCAGCAGCTTCATCAGCTCCTACAATGAGCAGTTCTTC. This gives the protein CASSFISSYNEQFF.

V gene TRBV7-9 combines with J gene TRBJ1-1, with unresolved D. CDR1 SEHNR and CDR2 FQNEAQ come from the germline V gene (reference sequence). The ends were cut back, 5 bases at V and 0 bases at J, with 10 bases in the middle. The CDR3 is made up of 14 amino acids. The CDR3 loop is CASSHPTLNTEAFF. The CDR3 coding sequence is TGTGCCAGCAGCCACCCAACGCTGAACACTGAAGCTTTCTTT.

This rearrangement joins TRBV3-1 (or the pseudogene TRBV3-2) to TRBJ1-4; D is undetermined. V lost 5 bases and J 8 bases, leaving 15 bases between the germline ends. CDR1 LGHDT and CDR2 YNNKEL come from the germline V gene (reference sequence). This CDR3 is 14 amino acids long. Here the CDR3 DNA reads TGTGCCAGCAGCAAGAGGGAGGGAAACGAAAAACTGTTTTTT. It encodes CASSKREGNEKLFF.

The gene calls are TRBV19 and TRBJ1-4, with 9 bases lining up with TRBD1. Germline loops: CDR1 LNHDA, CDR2 SQIVND (reference sequence). CDR3 size: 14 residues. The V gene end was trimmed by 11 bases and the J gene end by 6 bases; junction bases not matched to a gene: 10. DNA of the CDR3: TGTGCCTCATCCTCGACAGGGGGGTATGAAAAACTGTTTTTT. As protein: CASSSTGGYEKLFF.

The chain has TRBV3-1 (or the pseudogene TRBV3-2) and TRBJ2-1; D is unresolved. V lost 4 bases, J lost 2 bases, and 3 bases lay in between. This CDR3 spans 12 amino acids. Germline lookup yields CDR1 LGHDT and CDR2 YNNKEL (reference sequence). The CDR3 here is CASSLPYNEQFF. CDR3 nucleotide sequence: TGTGCCAGCAGCCTCCCCTACAATGAGCAGTTCTTC.

This clone showed up just a few times. The chain links TRBV6-5 to TRBJ1-4, with a possible D match to TRBD1 (5 bases). Germline assignment: CDR1 MNHEY and CDR2 SVGAGI. This CDR3 comprises 13 residues. V lost 6 bases and J 4 bases, leaving 9 bases between the germline ends. CDR3 sequence: CASRQESNEKLFF. In nucleotides, the CDR3 is TGTGCCAGCAGACAGGAAAGTAATGAAAAACTGTTTTTT.